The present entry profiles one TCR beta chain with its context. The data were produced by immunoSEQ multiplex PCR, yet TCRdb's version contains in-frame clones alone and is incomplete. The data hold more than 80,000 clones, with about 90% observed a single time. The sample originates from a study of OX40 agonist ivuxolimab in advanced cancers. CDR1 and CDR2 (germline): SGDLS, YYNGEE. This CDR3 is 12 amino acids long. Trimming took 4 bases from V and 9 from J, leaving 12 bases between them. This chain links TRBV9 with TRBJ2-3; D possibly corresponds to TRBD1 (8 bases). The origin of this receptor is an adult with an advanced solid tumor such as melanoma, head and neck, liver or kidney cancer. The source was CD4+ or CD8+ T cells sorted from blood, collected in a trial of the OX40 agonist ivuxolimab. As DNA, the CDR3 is TGTGCCAGCAGCCCACAGGGGGGGACGCAGTATTTT. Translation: CASSPQGGTQYF. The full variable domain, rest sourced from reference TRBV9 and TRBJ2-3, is DSGVTQTPKHLITATGQRVTLRCSPRSGDLSVYWYQQSLDQGLQFLIQYYNGEERAKGNILERFSAQQFPDLHSELNLSSLELGDSALYFCASSPQGGTQYFGPGTRLTVL.